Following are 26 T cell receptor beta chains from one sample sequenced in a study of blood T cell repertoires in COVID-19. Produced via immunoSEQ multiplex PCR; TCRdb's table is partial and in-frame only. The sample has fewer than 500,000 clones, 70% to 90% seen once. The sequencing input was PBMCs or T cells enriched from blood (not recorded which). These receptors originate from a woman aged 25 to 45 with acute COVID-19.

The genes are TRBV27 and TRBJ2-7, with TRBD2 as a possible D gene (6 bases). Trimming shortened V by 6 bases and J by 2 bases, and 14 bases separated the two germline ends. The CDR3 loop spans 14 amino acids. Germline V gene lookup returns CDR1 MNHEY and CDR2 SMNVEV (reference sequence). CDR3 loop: CASSRAGGPYEQYF. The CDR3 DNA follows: TGTGCCAGCAGCCGGGCTGGAGGGCCCTACGAGCAGTACTTC.

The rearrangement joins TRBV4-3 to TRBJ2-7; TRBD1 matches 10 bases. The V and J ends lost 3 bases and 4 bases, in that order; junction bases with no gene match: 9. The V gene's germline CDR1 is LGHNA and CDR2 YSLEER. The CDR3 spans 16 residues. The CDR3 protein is CASSHSGTGERYEQYF. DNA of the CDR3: TGCGCCAGCAGCCATTCTGGGACAGGGGAAAGGTACGAGCAGTACTTC.

This CDR3 reads CASKLRITNEKLFF. CDR3 coding DNA: TGTGCCAGCAAACTACGGATAACTAATGAAAAACTGTTTTTT. The chain links TRBV2 to TRBJ1-4; D is unclear. This CDR3 spans 14 amino acids. Germline lookup yields CDR1 SNHLY and CDR2 FYNNEI. V was shortened by 7 bases and J by 1 base, with 10 bases between the two germline ends.

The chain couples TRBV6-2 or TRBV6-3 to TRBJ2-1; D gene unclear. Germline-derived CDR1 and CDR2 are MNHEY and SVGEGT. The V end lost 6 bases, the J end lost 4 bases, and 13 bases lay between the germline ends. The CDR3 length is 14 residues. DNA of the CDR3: TGTGCCAGCAGCGACGGCGCGGTTTACAATGAGCAGTTCTTC. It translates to CASSDGAVYNEQFF.

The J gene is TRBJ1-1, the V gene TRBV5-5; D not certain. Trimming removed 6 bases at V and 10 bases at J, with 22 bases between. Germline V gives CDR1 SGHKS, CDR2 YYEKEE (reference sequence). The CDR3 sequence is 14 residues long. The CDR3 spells CASMWVSPNGGAFF. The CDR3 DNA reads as TGTGCCAGCATGTGGGTGAGCCCCAATGGAGGAGCTTTCTTT.

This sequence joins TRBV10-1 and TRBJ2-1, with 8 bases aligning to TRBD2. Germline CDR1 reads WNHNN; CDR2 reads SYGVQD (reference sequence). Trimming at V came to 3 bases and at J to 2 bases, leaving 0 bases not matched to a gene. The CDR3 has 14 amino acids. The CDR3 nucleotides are TGCGCCAGCAGTGACGGGGGGGCCTACAATGAGCAGTTCTTC. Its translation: CASSDGGAYNEQFF.

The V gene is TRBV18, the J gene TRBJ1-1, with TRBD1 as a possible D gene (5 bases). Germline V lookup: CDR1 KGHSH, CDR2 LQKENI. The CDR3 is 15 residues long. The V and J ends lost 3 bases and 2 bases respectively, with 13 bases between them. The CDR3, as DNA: TGTGCCAGCTCACCCCCAGGGTTTGAAAACACTGAAGCTTTCTTT. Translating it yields CASSPPGFENTEAFF.

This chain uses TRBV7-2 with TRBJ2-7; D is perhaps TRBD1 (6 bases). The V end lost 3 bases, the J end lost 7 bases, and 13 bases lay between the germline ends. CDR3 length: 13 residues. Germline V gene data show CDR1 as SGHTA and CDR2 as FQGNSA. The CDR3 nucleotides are TGTGCCAGCAGCTTTCGAGGACAGAAAGAGCAGTACTTC. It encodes CASSFRGQKEQYF.

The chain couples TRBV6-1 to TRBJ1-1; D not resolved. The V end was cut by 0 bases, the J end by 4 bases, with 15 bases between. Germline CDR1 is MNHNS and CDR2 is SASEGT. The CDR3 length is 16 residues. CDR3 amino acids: CASSEASRGWGTEAFF. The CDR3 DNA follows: TGTGCCAGCAGTGAAGCGAGTCGGGGTTGGGGCACTGAAGCTTTCTTT.

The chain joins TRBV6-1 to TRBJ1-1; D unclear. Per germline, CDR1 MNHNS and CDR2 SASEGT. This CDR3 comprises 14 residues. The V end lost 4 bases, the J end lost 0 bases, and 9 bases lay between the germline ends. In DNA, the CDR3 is TGTGCCAGCAGTGCGACACTCATGAACACTGAAGCTTTCTTT. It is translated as CASSATLMNTEAFF.

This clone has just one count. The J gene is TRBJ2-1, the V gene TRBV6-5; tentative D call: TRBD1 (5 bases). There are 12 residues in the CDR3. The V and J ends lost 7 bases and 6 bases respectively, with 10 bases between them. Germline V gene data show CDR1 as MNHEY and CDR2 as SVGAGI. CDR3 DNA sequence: TGTGCCAGCAAGGGGTGGGGCAATGAGCAGTTCTTC. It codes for CASKGWGNEQFF.

The CDR3 nucleotides are TGCAGCGTGGACCGGACTCGCAGAGAGCAGTTCTTC. Translated: CSVDRTRREQFF. The chain employs TRBV29-1 and TRBJ2-1, with TRBD2 as a possible D gene (5 bases). The length of the CDR3 is 12 residues. The germline V and J ends were trimmed by 6 bases and 10 bases, with 16 bases remaining between them. Germline V gene lookup returns CDR1 SQVTM and CDR2 ANQGSEA.

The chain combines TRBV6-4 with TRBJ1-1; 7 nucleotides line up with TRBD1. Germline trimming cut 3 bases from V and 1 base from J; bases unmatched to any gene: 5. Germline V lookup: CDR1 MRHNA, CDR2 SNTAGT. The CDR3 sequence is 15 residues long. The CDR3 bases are TGTGCCAGCAGTGAACAGGGGCTACCGAACACTGAAGCTTTCTTT. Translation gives CASSEQGLPNTEAFF.

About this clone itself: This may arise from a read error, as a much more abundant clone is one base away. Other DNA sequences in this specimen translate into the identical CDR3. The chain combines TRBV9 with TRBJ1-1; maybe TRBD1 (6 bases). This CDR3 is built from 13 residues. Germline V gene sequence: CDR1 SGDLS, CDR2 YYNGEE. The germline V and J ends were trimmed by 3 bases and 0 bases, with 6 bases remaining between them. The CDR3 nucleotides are TGTGCCAGCAGCGACAGGGTGAACACTGAAGCTTTCTTT. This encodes CASSDRVNTEAFF.

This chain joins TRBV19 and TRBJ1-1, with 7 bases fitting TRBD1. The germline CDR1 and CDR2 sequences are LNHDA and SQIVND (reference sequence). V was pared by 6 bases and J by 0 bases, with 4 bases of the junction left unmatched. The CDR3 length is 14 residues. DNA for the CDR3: TGTGCCAGTAGGGCAGGGGGTATGAACACTGAAGCTTTCTTT. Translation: CASRAGGMNTEAFF.

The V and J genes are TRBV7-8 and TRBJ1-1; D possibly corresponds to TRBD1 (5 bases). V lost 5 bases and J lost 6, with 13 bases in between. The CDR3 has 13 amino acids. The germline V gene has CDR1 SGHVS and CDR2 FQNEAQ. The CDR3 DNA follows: TGTGCCAGCAGCCGTACTGGGGGGGCTGAAGCTTTCTTT. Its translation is CASSRTGGAEAFF.

CDR3 nucleotide sequence: TGTGCCAGCAGCTCACCGGCGACGGGCTCTGGAAACACCATATATTTT. Translating gives CASSSPATGSGNTIYF. The gene calls are TRBV11-2 and TRBJ1-3; D unresolved. Germline-derived CDR1 and CDR2 are SGHAT and FQNNGV. Trimming pared 4 bases from V and 0 bases from J, leaving 13 bases between. This CDR3 has 16 amino acids. The complete variable domain, with remaining parts taken from reference TRBV11-2 and TRBJ1-3, reads EAGVAQSPRYKIIEKRQSVAFWCNPISGHATLYWYQQILGQGPKLLIQFQNNGVVDDSQLPKDRFSAERLKGVDSTLKIQPAKLEDSAVYLCASSSPATGSGNTIYFGEGSWLTVV.

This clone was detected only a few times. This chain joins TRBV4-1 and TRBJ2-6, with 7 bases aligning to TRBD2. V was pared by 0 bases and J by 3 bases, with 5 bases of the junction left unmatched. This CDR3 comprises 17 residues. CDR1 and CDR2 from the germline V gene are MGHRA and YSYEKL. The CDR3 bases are TGCGCCAGCAGCCAAGAGGCGGGGGTCGGTGGGGCCAACGTCCTGACTTTC. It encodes CASSQEAGVGGANVLTF.

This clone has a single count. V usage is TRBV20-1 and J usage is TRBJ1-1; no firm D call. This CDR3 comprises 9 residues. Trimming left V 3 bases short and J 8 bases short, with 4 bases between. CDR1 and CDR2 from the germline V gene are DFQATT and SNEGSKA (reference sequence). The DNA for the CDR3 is TGCAGTGCTAGCCGGGAAGCTTTCTTT. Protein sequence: CSASREAFF.

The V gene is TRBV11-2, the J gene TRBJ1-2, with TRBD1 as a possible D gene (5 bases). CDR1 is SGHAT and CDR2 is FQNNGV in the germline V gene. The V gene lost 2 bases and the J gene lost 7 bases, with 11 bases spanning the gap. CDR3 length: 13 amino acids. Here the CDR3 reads CASSLNGGRGYTF. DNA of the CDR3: TGTGCCAGCAGCTTAAACGGGGGTCGTGGCTACACCTTC.

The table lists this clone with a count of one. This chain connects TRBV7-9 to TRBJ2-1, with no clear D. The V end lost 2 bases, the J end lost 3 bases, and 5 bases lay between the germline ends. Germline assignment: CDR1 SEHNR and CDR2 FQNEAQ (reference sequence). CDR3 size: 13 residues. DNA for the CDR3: TGTGCCAGCAGCTTAAATAGCTACAATGAGCAGTTCTTC. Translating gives CASSLNSYNEQFF.

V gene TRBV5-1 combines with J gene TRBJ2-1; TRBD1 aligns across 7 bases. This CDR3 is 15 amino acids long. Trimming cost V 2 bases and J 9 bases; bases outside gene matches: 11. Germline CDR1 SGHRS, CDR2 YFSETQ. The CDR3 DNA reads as TGCGCCAGCAGCTTACCGGGACAGTATGACGGTGAGCAGTTCTTC. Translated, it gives CASSLPGQYDGEQFF.

CDR3 loop: CASSLVSRGLNEQYF. CDR3 DNA: TGTGCCAGCAGCTTAGTCTCCAGGGGGTTGAACGAGCAGTACTTC. This chain uses TRBV7-2 with TRBJ2-7, with 7 positions matching TRBD1. The CDR3 sequence is 15 residues long. Looked up from germline, CDR1 is SGHTA and CDR2 is FQGNSA. Trimming removed 1 base from V and 5 bases from J; junction bases left unmatched: 8.

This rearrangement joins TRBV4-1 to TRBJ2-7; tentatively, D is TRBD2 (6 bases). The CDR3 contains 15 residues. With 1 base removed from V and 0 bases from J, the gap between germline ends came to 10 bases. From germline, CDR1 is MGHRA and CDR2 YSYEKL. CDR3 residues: CASSQVDGSSYEQYF. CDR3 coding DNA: TGCGCCAGCAGCCAAGTGGACGGGAGCTCCTACGAGCAGTACTTC.

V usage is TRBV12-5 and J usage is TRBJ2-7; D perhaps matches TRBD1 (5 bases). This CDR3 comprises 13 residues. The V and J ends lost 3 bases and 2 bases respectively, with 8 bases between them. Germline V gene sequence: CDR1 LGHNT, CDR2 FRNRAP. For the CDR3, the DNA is TGTGCTAGTGGTTTCGGACAAGCCTACGAGCAGTACTTC. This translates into CASGFGQAYEQYF.

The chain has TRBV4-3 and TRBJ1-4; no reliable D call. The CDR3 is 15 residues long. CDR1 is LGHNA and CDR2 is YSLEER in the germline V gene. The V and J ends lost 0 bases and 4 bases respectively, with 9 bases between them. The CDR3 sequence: CASSQDSGRNEKLFF. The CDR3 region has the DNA TGCGCCAGCAGCCAAGATTCCGGTCGTAATGAAAAACTGTTTTTT.